The present TCR beta chain was sequenced within a study of blood T cell repertoires in COVID-19. Germline V gene lookup returns CDR1 LGHNA and CDR2 YSLEER. CDR3 length: 15 amino acids. V shed 0 bases, J shed 6 bases, and the junction held 7 bases outside the gene matches. This table comes from immunoSEQ multiplex PCR, and its TCRdb copy is limited to in-frame clones, with some not included. Of approximately 69,000 clones detected, approximately 80% appear once; the ten largest clones hold about 14%. This clone was seen only once. The chain links TRBV4-3 to TRBJ1-2, with 7 bases fitting TRBD1. The sequence derives from a man between 45 and 60 years old with COVID-19, enrolled during active disease. The sample taken for sequencing was peripheral blood. CDR3 loop: CASSQEGRGINGYTF. The CDR3 DNA follows: TGCGCCAGCAGCCAAGAAGGCAGGGGGATCAATGGCTACACCTTC.